This T cell receptor beta chain was profiled in a study of PD-1 blockade in classical Hodgkin lymphoma. Regarding time point: cycle 4 day 1 (C4D1), after more than five weeks of nivolumab. With no exception, relapse followed autologous stem cell transplantation in all patients, and brentuximab vedotin exposure varied. On this clone itself: Its antigen remains unknown.

Assay used: immunoSEQ multiplex PCR; TCRdb lists only in-frame clones, some missing. The data show about 44,000 clones, about 70% seen once. With 5 bases removed from V and 1 base from J, the gap between germline ends came to 14 bases. Germline V gene lookup returns CDR1 MNHEY and CDR2 SMNVEV (reference sequence). This CDR3 region has 15 residues. Points from the study as a whole: A significant rise in TCR diversity by C4D1 was seen for CD4+ but not CD8+ cells. Patients with an early start, nivolumab under 1 year after ASCT, were excluded. Compared with healthy donors, newly diagnosed patients reportedly showed lower baseline TCR diversity.

The rearrangement joins TRBV27 to TRBJ1-1; maybe TRBD1 (6 bases). This specimen consisted of peripheral blood mononuclear cells (PBMCs), obtained before the fourth cycle of nivolumab. The origin of this receptor is a human donor with classical Hodgkin lymphoma. For the CDR3, the DNA is TGTGCCAGCAGTACAGGGTTCTTCCCGAACACTGAAGCTTTCTTT. Amino acids: CASSTGFFPNTEAFF.